This is a list of T cell receptor beta chains from one sample in a study of shared clonotypes between healthy human individuals. Profiled with immunoSEQ multiplex PCR; TCRdb holds only in-frame clones, not every one. The sample lists a few million clones; just under 95% were seen once. The sample consisted of naive CD8+ T cells from PBMCs. The receptors were sampled from a man aged 18-30 years in good health. Some clones in this sample may be carry-over from other donors' samples. The CDR3 runs from the conserved cysteine through the conserved F or W. D genes are given only for firm matches. Clone size is given for some rows only: seen once, a few or many times, or a class if the clone is expanded.

J,D,V,size,DNA,CDR3
TRBJ1-2,.,TRBV25-1,.,TGTGCCAGCAGTGGCCTGAATCGTTACACCTTC,CASSGLNRYTF
TRBJ1-5,.,TRBV28,.,TGTGCCAGCAGTTTAAGTGAACAGTATCATAGCAATCAGCCCCAGCATTTT,CASSLSEQYHSNQPQHF
TRBJ2-2,TRBD1,TRBV11-2,.,TGTGCCAGCAGCTCATCACAGGGGGCCCCAGGGGAGCTGTTTTTT,CASSSSQGAPGELFF
TRBJ2-7,TRBD2,TRBV6-1,.,TGTGCCAGCGGGGAGGGGCCTGTCTACGAGCAGTACTTC,CASGEGPVYEQYF
TRBJ2-1,.,TRBV19,once,TGTGCCAGTAGTAGCGGAGATGGGAATGAGCAGTTCTTC,CASSSGDGNEQFF
TRBJ1-6,.,TRBV7-2,once,TGTGCCAGCAGGCAGCGGACAGAGGGGGATTCATCCCTCCACTTT,CASRQRTEGDSSLHF
TRBJ2-7,TRBD2,TRBV7-6,once,TGTGCCAGCACGTTACCCGGGACTAGCGGGAGGGGGCAGTACTTC,CASTLPGTSGRGQYF
TRBJ2-7,.,TRBV2,.,TGTGCCACCCAGGACAGAATATCCTACGAGCAGTACTTC,CATQDRISYEQYF
TRBJ2-1,.,TRBV6-5,.,TGTGCCAGCAGTTTCGCCAGGGGCTCCTACAATGAGCAGTTCTTC,CASSFARGSYNEQFF
TRBJ2-7,.,TRBV29-1,.,TGCAGCGTTGGACAATTCACCTCCTACGAGCAGTACTTC,CSVGQFTSYEQYF
TRBJ2-5,TRBD2,TRBV27,once,TGTGCCAGCAGTCACGACACTAGCGTCGGAGAGACCCAGTACTTC,CASSHDTSVGETQYF
TRBJ1-2,.,TRBV28,.,TGTGCCAGCAGTTTAAGCCCCAGGGGAGCTAACTATGGCTACACCTTC,CASSLSPRGANYGYTF
TRBJ2-6,TRBD1,TRBV27,.,TGTGCCAGCAGCCGAGAAGGGACAGGACCCTCTGGGGCCAACGTCCTGACTTTC,CASSREGTGPSGANVLTF
TRBJ2-7,TRBD2,TRBV13,.,TGTGCCAGCAGCATCCGGACTAGCGTGATCCCCCGGCTCGGTTACGAGCAGTACTTC,CASSIRTSVIPRLGYEQYF
TRBJ2-3,.,TRBV7-2,.,TGTGCCAGCAGGAGGACATCGGGCACAGATACGCAGTATTTT,CASRRTSGTDTQYF
TRBJ2-1,TRBD2,TRBV7-8,.,TGTGCCAGCAGCTTAGTGGGGACTAGCGGATACAATGAGCAGTTCTTC,CASSLVGTSGYNEQFF
TRBJ1-3,TRBD1,TRBV5-5,.,TGTGCCAGCAGCTTCCAGAGGGGGCCTGGAAACACCATATATTTT,CASSFQRGPGNTIYF
TRBJ2-7,.,TRBV27,.,TGTGCCAGCAGCCTAGGTCCCAGCTACGAGCAGTACTTC,CASSLGPSYEQYF
TRBJ2-7,.,TRBV13,.,TGTGCCAGCAGCCGCTCGCCGGAGTACGAGCAGTACTTC,CASSRSPEYEQYF
TRBJ1-1,TRBD1,TRBV19,.,TGTGCCAGTAGTTTCCGGACAGGTCAAACCGCTTTCTTT,CASSFRTGQTAFF
TRBJ2-2,.,TRBV28,.,TGTGCCAGCAGAGCCGGTGGCGGATGGAACACCGGGGAGCTGTTTTTT,CASRAGGGWNTGELFF
TRBJ2-1,.,TRBV5-4,.,TGTGCCAGCCAGGCGGGATACTCCTACAATGAGCAGTTCTTC,CASQAGYSYNEQFF
TRBJ2-3,TRBD2,TRBV5-3,.,TGTGCCAGAAGCTTGCTAGCGGGATGCACAGATATGCAGTATTTT,CARSLLAGCTDMQYF
TRBJ2-7,TRBD1,TRBV28,.,TGTGCCAGCAGTGTCACAGGGGGCTACGAGCAGTACTTC,CASSVTGGYEQYF
TRBJ2-5,.,TRBV4-2,.,TGTGCCAGCAGCCAAGATCGGAGCGGGACCCAGTACTTC,CASSQDRSGTQYF
TRBJ2-5,.,TRBV7-9,.,TGTGCCAGCAGCGACCCTCGGGGGACCCAGTACTTC,CASSDPRGTQYF
TRBJ1-1,.,TRBV7-9,.,TGTGCCAGCAGCTTAGTCTCTGAAGCTTTCTTT,CASSLVSEAFF
TRBJ2-2,.,TRBV9,.,TGTGCCAGCAGCGTAGTTCCTCCCGAGGGGCGAAACACCGGGGAGCTGTTTTTT,CASSVVPPEGRNTGELFF
TRBJ2-1,TRBD2,TRBV7-2,.,TGTGCCAGCAGCTTAACTAGCGGGAGGGCCTACAATGAGCAGTTCTTC,CASSLTSGRAYNEQFF
TRBJ1-1,.,TRBV28,.,TGTGCCAGCAGTTTAAAATCCTACTCCCGGAGAGCTTTCTTT,CASSLKSYSRRAFF
TRBJ2-7,.,TRBV7-9,.,TGTGCCAGCAGCCTGGGTTGGTACGAGCAGTACTTC,CASSLGWYEQYF
TRBJ2-7,.,TRBV27,once,TGTGCCAGCTCCTACGGGAGAACTTACGAGCAGTACTTC,CASSYGRTYEQYF
TRBJ1-1,TRBD1,TRBV15,.,TGTGCCACCGGATGGGACAGGGTTGGGACTGAAGCTTTCTTT,CATGWDRVGTEAFF
TRBJ2-5,.,TRBV7-3,once,TGTGCCAGCAGCTTAGATTGGGGCTCACGCGAGACCCAGTACTTC,CASSLDWGSRETQYF
TRBJ2-7,.,TRBV28,.,TGTGCCAGCAGTTTATCAGATTACGAGCAGTACTTC,CASSLSDYEQYF
TRBJ2-7,TRBD2,TRBV30,.,TGTGCCTGGAGTGTCAGTGGGAGGGCCTACGAGCAGTACTTC,CAWSVSGRAYEQYF
TRBJ2-7,.,TRBV10-3,.,TGTGCCATCAGCCTTCAAACAGGGCCCTCCTACGAGCAGTACTTC,CAISLQTGPSYEQYF
TRBJ2-7,.,TRBV29-1,.,TGCAGCGCCGCGACGGATGCCTACGAGCAGTACTTC,CSAATDAYEQYF
TRBJ1-1,TRBD1,TRBV2,once,TGTGCCAACTCCGGACAGGGGGCCAACACTGAAGCTTTCTTT,CANSGQGANTEAFF
TRBJ2-7,.,TRBV27,.,TGTGCCAGCAGTTTATCGACAGTATCCTACGAGCAGTACTTC,CASSLSTVSYEQYF
TRBJ1-1,.,TRBV29-1,.,TGCAGCGTTGTAGTTGGGGGCTTTGAGAACACTGAAGCTTTCTTT,CSVVVGGFENTEAFF
TRBJ1-1,.,TRBV7-9,.,TGTGCCAGCAGCCCCAAATGGCAGGGGCGGAAACGGACTGAAGCTTTCTTT,CASSPKWQGRKRTEAFF
TRBJ2-1,TRBD2,TRBV9,.,TGTGCCAGCAGCCCGGGACTAGCGGATCACAATGAGCAGTTCTTC,CASSPGLADHNEQFF
TRBJ1-3,TRBD1,TRBV9,.,TGTGCCAGCAGCCCGGACAGGGGGGGAAACACCATATATTTT,CASSPDRGGNTIYF
TRBJ2-7,.,TRBV29-1,.,TGCAGCGGGAGGGGGATGAGCGAGCAGTACTTC,CSGRGMSEQYF
TRBJ2-6,.,TRBV2,.,TGTGCCAGCAGTGACCGCGGAGGGGGCTCAGGTGGGGCCAACGTCCTGACTTTC,CASSDRGGGSGGANVLTF
TRBJ2-7,TRBD2,TRBV29-1,.,TGCAGCGTTGAATTAGGGCTAGCGGGAGCTCCCCCCTACGAGCAGTACTTC,CSVELGLAGAPPYEQYF
TRBJ2-7,.,TRBV7-9,.,TGTGCCAGCAGTGCAAAGACCTACGAGCAGTACTTC,CASSAKTYEQYF
TRBJ1-2,.,TRBV10-3,once,TGTGCCACCGGACGGGGACGAACCAACTATGGCTACACCTTC,CATGRGRTNYGYTF
TRBJ1-5,TRBD1,TRBV27,.,TGTGCCAGCAGTTTATCTCGGGACAGGGGGCTCATTAATCAGCCCCAGCATTTT,CASSLSRDRGLINQPQHF
TRBJ2-5,TRBD2,TRBV11-2,.,TGTACCAGCAGCTTAGCTAGCGGACAAGAGACCCAGTACTTC,CTSSLASGQETQYF
TRBJ2-2,.,TRBV28,.,TGTGCCAGCAGTTTTGGCGACGGGGAGCTGTTTTTT,CASSFGDGELFF
TRBJ2-1,TRBD2,TRBV6-6,.,TGTGCCAGCAGCCCCGGACTAGCGGGAATAAATGAGCAGTTCTTC,CASSPGLAGINEQFF